This T cell receptor (beta chain) was recovered during a study of STAT5B mutations in CD4+ large granular lymphocyte leukemia. Study outcomes and limitations: Main leukemic clonotypes were patient-specific, but 20% to 25% appeared at low frequency elsewhere. 8/27 top patient clones versus 2/35 control clones were TRBV06-family.

Trimming took 5 bases from V and 7 from J, leaving 12 bases between them. The CDR3 consists of 13 residues. In germline, CDR1 is SGHAT, CDR2 FQNNGV. Concerning this clone: Its target is unknown.

Buffy coats from healthy blood donors served as controls. As handled by the study authors: Productive clonotypes were detectable down to 2.59 x 10-5 frequency. Assay used: immunoSEQ multiplex PCR; TCRdb lists only in-frame clones, some missing. Clonal size and the V and J genes are those of that table, whereas D and trimming came from the DNA. This table has about 32,000 clones, over 80% appearing once. The clonotype was recovered from a human donor in good health. The specimen sequenced was CD4+ T cells from blood buffy coats. The V gene is TRBV11-2, the J gene TRBJ2-1; D ambiguous. CDR3 DNA sequence: TGTGCCAGCAGCCCAGATCGGGTTAATGAGCAGTTCTTC. Its protein product is CASSPDRVNEQFF.